The rows below give T cell receptor beta chains drawn from one sample of a study of cytomegalovirus exposure and HLA in healthy donors. The repertoire was sequenced with immunoSEQ multiplex PCR; TCRdb's copy has only in-frame clones and lacks some. Of some 65,000 clones in the sample, around 80% were seen once. The specimen sequenced was PBMCs. These receptor sequences come from a girl aged 5 to 17 in good health and CMV-seropositive. CDR3s include the opening cysteine and the closing phenylalanine or tryptophan. A D gene is named only where the DNA matches it firmly. Expanded clones get a size class; other rows say once, few or many, or leave the size out.

clone_size: .; j_call: TRBJ1-1; d_call: .; v_call: TRBV5-6; cdr3_nt: TGTGCCAGCAGCCGGACAGTCTACAACACTGAAGCTTTCTTT; cdr3_aa: CASSRTVYNTEAFF
clone_size: once; j_call: TRBJ2-5; d_call: .; v_call: TRBV13; cdr3_nt: TGTGCCAGCAGCTTGGCACCGTTCGGTAGCGGTAACTCCCAAGAGACCCAGTACTTC; cdr3_aa: CASSLAPFGSGNSQETQYF
clone_size: .; j_call: TRBJ1-2; d_call: .; v_call: TRBV30; cdr3_nt: TGTGCCTGGAGTGTCGGTCAGGGCTTTGGCTACACCTTC; cdr3_aa: CAWSVGQGFGYTF
clone_size: .; j_call: TRBJ1-1; d_call: .; v_call: TRBV7-7; cdr3_nt: TGTGCCAGCAGCCGGACAGTTGGGACTGAAGCTTTCTTT; cdr3_aa: CASSRTVGTEAFF
clone_size: .; j_call: TRBJ1-1; d_call: .; v_call: TRBV5-1; cdr3_nt: TGCGCCAGCAGCCAAACTACAACACCACAGGGCTTGACTTTCTTT; cdr3_aa: CASSQTTTPQGLTFF
clone_size: .; j_call: TRBJ1-1; d_call: .; v_call: TRBV5-1; cdr3_nt: TGCGCCAGCAGCTTGATGGGGGCCACTGAAGCTTTCTTT; cdr3_aa: CASSLMGATEAFF
clone_size: .; j_call: TRBJ2-7; d_call: .; v_call: TRBV20-1; cdr3_nt: TGCAGTGGTGCGGAAACCTACGAGCAGTACTTC; cdr3_aa: CSGAETYEQYF
clone_size: .; j_call: TRBJ2-7; d_call: TRBD1; v_call: TRBV19; cdr3_nt: TGTGCCAGTAGTACCGGGACAGTCTACGAGCAGTACTTC; cdr3_aa: CASSTGTVYEQYF
clone_size: .; j_call: TRBJ2-1; d_call: TRBD1; v_call: TRBV7-9; cdr3_nt: TGTGCCAGCAGCTTAGAAATGACAGGGGGCACAAATGAGCAGTTCTTC; cdr3_aa: CASSLEMTGGTNEQFF
clone_size: .; j_call: TRBJ1-1; d_call: TRBD1; v_call: TRBV27; cdr3_nt: TGTGCCAGCAGTTCCCCGGACAGGGGGTTTCCTGAAGCTTTCTTT; cdr3_aa: CASSSPDRGFPEAFF
clone_size: .; j_call: TRBJ1-3; d_call: .; v_call: TRBV28; cdr3_nt: TGTGCCACCGCCCTCCAGGGTACTGGAAACACCATATATTTT; cdr3_aa: CATALQGTGNTIYF
clone_size: .; j_call: TRBJ2-7; d_call: .; v_call: TRBV4-1; cdr3_nt: TGCGCCAGCAGCCAAGGACAGAACCCCCTCTACTCCTACGAGCAGTACTTC; cdr3_aa: CASSQGQNPLYSYEQYF
clone_size: .; j_call: TRBJ2-2; d_call: .; v_call: TRBV2; cdr3_nt: TGTGCCACGGGGCGGGGGCTGAGCACCGGGGAGCTGTTTTTT; cdr3_aa: CATGRGLSTGELFF
clone_size: .; j_call: TRBJ2-5; d_call: .; v_call: TRBV4-1; cdr3_nt: TGCGCCAGCAGATCGGGGGGCCGGGAGACCCAGTACTTC; cdr3_aa: CASRSGGRETQYF
clone_size: .; j_call: TRBJ1-1; d_call: TRBD1; v_call: TRBV12-5; cdr3_nt: TGTGCTAGTGGTTTGACAACAGGGGCGTGGACTGAAGCTTTCTTT; cdr3_aa: CASGLTTGAWTEAFF
clone_size: once; j_call: TRBJ2-3; d_call: .; v_call: TRBV7-9; cdr3_nt: TGTGCCAGCAGCTTACTCCGGTCCCTCAATACGCAGTATTTT; cdr3_aa: CASSLLRSLNTQYF
clone_size: .; j_call: TRBJ2-3; d_call: .; v_call: TRBV5-1; cdr3_nt: TGCGCCAGCAGCTTGGGTGAGGATACGCAGTATTTT; cdr3_aa: CASSLGEDTQYF
clone_size: once; j_call: TRBJ1-3; d_call: TRBD1; v_call: TRBV2; cdr3_nt: TGTGCCAGCCGAAAAGAGACAGGGCACTCTGGAAACACCATATATTTT; cdr3_aa: CASRKETGHSGNTIYF
clone_size: .; j_call: TRBJ2-5; d_call: .; v_call: TRBV15; cdr3_nt: TGTGCCACCAGCAGAGGCCAGGGGGAGACCCAGTACTTC; cdr3_aa: CATSRGQGETQYF
clone_size: once; j_call: TRBJ2-2; d_call: TRBD1; v_call: TRBV30; cdr3_nt: TGTGCCTGGACCAGGACAGGAGCCGACACCGGGGAGCTGTTTTTT; cdr3_aa: CAWTRTGADTGELFF
clone_size: .; j_call: TRBJ2-6; d_call: .; v_call: TRBV28; cdr3_nt: TGTGCCAGCAGTCCCCCCGACAGGCACTCTGGGGCCAACGTCCTGACTTTC; cdr3_aa: CASSPPDRHSGANVLTF
clone_size: .; j_call: TRBJ2-3; d_call: .; v_call: TRBV4-1; cdr3_nt: TGCGCCAGCAGCCAATTAACCAGAGATACGCAGTATTTT; cdr3_aa: CASSQLTRDTQYF
clone_size: .; j_call: TRBJ1-5; d_call: .; v_call: TRBV2; cdr3_nt: TGTGCCAGCAGTAACAGGGTGGGCCAGCCCCAGCATTTT; cdr3_aa: CASSNRVGQPQHF
clone_size: once; j_call: TRBJ2-7; d_call: TRBD1; v_call: TRBV2; cdr3_nt: TGTGCCAGCAGTGGGACAGGGCCCTACGAGCAGTACTTC; cdr3_aa: CASSGTGPYEQYF
clone_size: .; j_call: TRBJ2-7; d_call: .; v_call: TRBV5-4; cdr3_nt: TGTGCCAGCAGCTTGACTGCCTCCTACGAGCAGTACTTC; cdr3_aa: CASSLTASYEQYF
clone_size: .; j_call: TRBJ1-5; d_call: TRBD1; v_call: TRBV6-5; cdr3_nt: TGTGCCAGCAGTGTGGACAGGGGAAGCAATCAGCCCCAGCATTTT; cdr3_aa: CASSVDRGSNQPQHF
clone_size: .; j_call: TRBJ1-2; d_call: TRBD1; v_call: TRBV14; cdr3_nt: TGTGCCAGCAGCCAATTCACAGGGGGCGCATTCTATGGCTACACCTTC; cdr3_aa: CASSQFTGGAFYGYTF
clone_size: .; j_call: TRBJ2-5; d_call: .; v_call: TRBV7-9; cdr3_nt: TGTGCCAGCAGCCCACTCCGGGGGGCAGAAGAGACCCAGTACTTC; cdr3_aa: CASSPLRGAEETQYF
clone_size: .; j_call: TRBJ2-7; d_call: .; v_call: TRBV30; cdr3_nt: TGTGCCTGGAGTATACAGGGTTACGAGCAGTACTTC; cdr3_aa: CAWSIQGYEQYF
clone_size: .; j_call: TRBJ1-5; d_call: .; v_call: TRBV19; cdr3_nt: TGTGCCAGTAGTATGAGAGGAGCCCAACATTTT; cdr3_aa: CASSMRGAQHF
clone_size: .; j_call: TRBJ2-3; d_call: TRBD2; v_call: TRBV28; cdr3_nt: TGTGCCAGCAGTTTATACGGGAGGGGGGGTAGCACAGATACGCAGTATTTT; cdr3_aa: CASSLYGRGGSTDTQYF
clone_size: once; j_call: TRBJ1-6; d_call: .; v_call: TRBV15; cdr3_nt: TGTGCCACCAGCAGAGAAAAGACCGGAGCAGGGTCACCCCTCCACTTT; cdr3_aa: CATSREKTGAGSPLHF
clone_size: .; j_call: TRBJ2-1; d_call: .; v_call: TRBV9; cdr3_nt: TGTGCCAGCAGCGTAGATCTCCTGAATGAGCAGTTCTTC; cdr3_aa: CASSVDLLNEQFF
clone_size: .; j_call: TRBJ2-3; d_call: .; v_call: TRBV27; cdr3_nt: TGTGCCAGCAGCCCCACTAGCATCACAGATACGCAGTATTTT; cdr3_aa: CASSPTSITDTQYF
clone_size: .; j_call: TRBJ2-1; d_call: TRBD1; v_call: TRBV5-1; cdr3_nt: TGCGCCAGCAGCTTGACAGGGGAGTACAATGAGCAGTTCTTC; cdr3_aa: CASSLTGEYNEQFF
clone_size: .; j_call: TRBJ1-2; d_call: TRBD1; v_call: TRBV5-8; cdr3_nt: TGTGCCAGCACCCCGACAGGGGAGGGATATGGCTACACCTTC; cdr3_aa: CASTPTGEGYGYTF
clone_size: .; j_call: TRBJ1-1; d_call: .; v_call: TRBV28; cdr3_nt: TGTGCCAGCAACAATTCCGGATGGGGCCGCGGAGATAACACTGAAGCTTTCTTT; cdr3_aa: CASNNSGWGRGDNTEAFF
clone_size: .; j_call: TRBJ1-1; d_call: .; v_call: TRBV7-8; cdr3_nt: TGTGCCAGCAGCTTTGACAGGTTGCCCCATGAAGCTTTCTTT; cdr3_aa: CASSFDRLPHEAFF
clone_size: .; j_call: TRBJ2-1; d_call: .; v_call: TRBV23-1; cdr3_nt: TGCGCCAGCAGACAGAGATCTCCCTACAATGAGCAGTTCTTC; cdr3_aa: CASRQRSPYNEQFF
clone_size: .; j_call: TRBJ2-7; d_call: TRBD2; v_call: TRBV4-1; cdr3_nt: TGCGCCAGCAGCCAGGTGGGACTAGCGGCCCCTGGGCAGTACTTC; cdr3_aa: CASSQVGLAAPGQYF
clone_size: .; j_call: TRBJ2-3; d_call: TRBD2; v_call: TRBV4-1; cdr3_nt: TGCGCCAGCAGCCAAGTGAGGGCTACTAGCGGGGTTAGAGATACGCAGTATTTT; cdr3_aa: CASSQVRATSGVRDTQYF
clone_size: once; j_call: TRBJ1-2; d_call: .; v_call: TRBV4-1; cdr3_nt: TGCGCCAGCAGCCAAGAGGGGCAGCCCAACTATGGCTACACCTTC; cdr3_aa: CASSQEGQPNYGYTF
clone_size: .; j_call: TRBJ2-7; d_call: .; v_call: TRBV30; cdr3_nt: TGTGCCTGGAGTGTACTTAACTTTCACTACGAGCAGTACTTC; cdr3_aa: CAWSVLNFHYEQYF
clone_size: .; j_call: TRBJ2-7; d_call: .; v_call: TRBV29-1; cdr3_nt: TGCAGCGTTGCGACTACTTACGAGCAGTACTTC; cdr3_aa: CSVATTYEQYF
clone_size: .; j_call: TRBJ2-7; d_call: .; v_call: TRBV2; cdr3_nt: TGTGCCAGCAAAATGGACAGCTCCTACGAGCAGTACTTC; cdr3_aa: CASKMDSSYEQYF
clone_size: few; j_call: TRBJ1-1; d_call: .; v_call: TRBV4-1; cdr3_nt: TGCGCCAGCAGCCAAGATATCCTAGCGGGAGACATGAACACTGAAGCTTTCTTT; cdr3_aa: CASSQDILAGDMNTEAFF
clone_size: .; j_call: TRBJ2-5; d_call: TRBD2; v_call: TRBV5-4; cdr3_nt: TGTGCCAGCAGCTTGGAACGGGAGGCAGAGACCCAGTACTTC; cdr3_aa: CASSLEREAETQYF
clone_size: few; j_call: TRBJ2-5; d_call: TRBD1; v_call: TRBV5-1; cdr3_nt: TGCGCCAGCAGCCCAGGGACAGGGGGCTACCAAGAGACCCAGTACTTC; cdr3_aa: CASSPGTGGYQETQYF
clone_size: .; j_call: TRBJ2-2; d_call: .; v_call: TRBV5-1; cdr3_nt: TGCGCCAGCAGCTTTATGGAGACAGGAGGAGCCGGGGAGCTGTTTTTT; cdr3_aa: CASSFMETGGAGELFF
clone_size: .; j_call: TRBJ2-7; d_call: TRBD1; v_call: TRBV12-5; cdr3_nt: TGTGCTAGTGGTTTGGTACTGGGACAGGCTTCCTACGAGCAGTACTTC; cdr3_aa: CASGLVLGQASYEQYF